These 30 T cell receptor beta chains share one sample of origin, sequenced in a study of blood T cells in healthy people across ages (dated by TCRdb to about 2015). The method was 5' RACE. TCRdb lists the instrument as Illumina HiSeq 2500. A second about 6 to 11 cycle PCR used a sample-barcoded 5' primer and a J-beta primer mix. TCRdb reran the public reads through fastp at Q25 and MiXCR, keeping productive beta chains. Identical CDR3 proteins give one entry, which carries the most common genes and DNA. The sample profile shows over 600,000 distinct CDR3 sequences; just over 55% of them were found once. More than 25% of the sample rests with the top ten. Sequencing was performed on blood. These receptors originate from a man aged 35 to 55 in good health.

The chain carries TRBV6-1 and TRBJ2-5; unclear D gene. Per germline, CDR1 MNHNS and CDR2 SASEGT. This CDR3 is 12 amino acids long. Trimming took off 2 bases at V and 4 bases at J, with 5 bases between the two ends. CDR3 sequence: CASSERRETQYF. As DNA, the CDR3 is TGTGCCAGCAGTGAAAGGCGAGAGACCCAGTACTTC.

The chain joins TRBV6-4 to TRBJ2-5, with D unresolved. V shed 3 bases and J shed 4 bases, with 9 bases lying between them. Germline CDR1 and CDR2: MRHNA and SNTAGT. The CDR3 extends over 13 amino acids. DNA of the CDR3: TGTGCCAGCAGTGAGGTCTATGGAGAGACCCAGTACTTC. This encodes CASSEVYGETQYF.

The chain recombines TRBV5-1 with TRBJ2-3, with 14 bases aligning to TRBD2. The germline V gene encodes CDR1 SGHRS and CDR2 YFSETQ. The junction had 8 bases not matched to a gene; V was cut back by 4 bases and J by 1 base. The CDR3 runs to 18 residues. CDR3 loop: CASSPGLAGAIRTDTQYF. Written as DNA, the CDR3 is TGCGCCAGCAGCCCGGGACTAGCGGGGGCAATCCGCACAGATACGCAGTATTTT.

V is TRBV30 and J is TRBJ1-1, with D perhaps TRBD1 (6 bases). In germline, CDR1 is GTSNPN, CDR2 SVGIG (reference sequence). V was trimmed by 2 bases and J by 1 base, leaving 11 bases between them. The CDR3 contains 14 residues. The CDR3 region has the DNA TGTGCCTGGAGTCGGAGGGGGGGGAACACTGAAGCTTTCTTT. It yields the protein CAWSRRGGNTEAFF.

This sequence joins TRBV7-9 and TRBJ2-5; possible D gene TRBD2, 5 bases. Germline V gene data show CDR1 as SEHNR and CDR2 as FQNEAQ (reference sequence). The V and J ends lost 6 bases and 1 base respectively, with 15 bases between them. There are 15 residues in the CDR3. DNA for the CDR3: TGTGCCAGCAGACAGAGCGGTCCAGGCCAAGAGACCCAGTACTTC. Translated, it gives CASRQSGPGQETQYF.

The J gene is TRBJ1-2, the V gene TRBV28; 8 bases agree with TRBD1. Unmatched junction bases numbered 10, after V lost 5 bases and J lost 8 bases. The CDR3 is 14 residues long. Looked up from germline, CDR1 is MDHEN and CDR2 is SYDVKM. CDR3 sequence: CASSRSQGAWGYTF. The DNA for the CDR3 is TGTGCCAGCAGTCGATCGCAGGGGGCTTGGGGCTACACCTTC.

This clonotype was counted only a few times. This chain links TRBV12-3 or TRBV12-4 with TRBJ2-3, with D possibly being TRBD2 (5 bases). The CDR3 consists of 13 residues. Trimming removed 4 bases from V and 8 bases from J, with 13 bases in between. The CDR3 DNA is TGTGCCAGCAGTTCCCCGGACTCCTTTACGCAGTATTTT. It encodes CASSSPDSFTQYF.

The rearrangement uses TRBV7-8 and TRBJ2-7; a weak D match, TRBD1 (5 bases). V dropped 7 bases and J dropped 7 bases, with 17 bases sitting between them. This CDR3 is built from 13 residues. CDR1 is SGHVS and CDR2 is FQNEAQ in the germline V gene. CDR3 sequence (DNA): TGTGCCAGCAAACAGGTTTCGCGCAATGAGCAGTACTTC. It specifies CASKQVSRNEQYF.

The rearrangement links TRBV2 to TRBJ1-4, with D perhaps matching TRBD1 (5 bases). V was pared by 6 bases and J by 5 bases, with 13 bases between. Per germline, CDR1 SNHLY and CDR2 FYNNEI. The CDR3 has 14 residues. The chain's CDR3 is CASSSGTQNEKLFF. The CDR3 DNA follows: TGTGCCAGCAGCTCCGGGACCCAAAATGAAAAACTGTTTTTT.

This clonotype showed up just a few times. This chain uses TRBV20-1 with TRBJ2-3, with TRBD2 identical over 10 bases. The CDR3 is 15 amino acids. Trimming took 0 bases from V and 4 from J; bases not matched to a gene: 4. The V gene's germline CDR1 is DFQATT and CDR2 SNEGSKA (reference sequence). The DNA for the CDR3 is TGCAGTGCTAGAGATGTAGCGGGGGGCGCAGATACGCAGTATTTT. It specifies CSARDVAGGADTQYF.

CDR3 residues: CASSEAGTTTDTQYF. The CDR3 nucleotides are TGCGCCAGCAGCGAAGCCGGGACCACCACAGATACGCAGTATTTT. This chain links TRBV5-1 with TRBJ2-3, with D perhaps being TRBD1 or TRBD2 (5 bases each). V was pared by 4 bases and J by 2 bases, with 14 bases between. Germline CDR1 is SGHRS and CDR2 is YFSETQ. The CDR3 length is 15 residues.

V is TRBV5-1 and J is TRBJ1-1; possibly TRBD1 for D (6 bases). The CDR3 is 14 residues long. Germline lookup yields CDR1 SGHRS and CDR2 YFSETQ. V was pared by 4 bases and J by 5 bases, with 15 bases between. CDR3: CASSPNRDATEAFF. CDR3 coding DNA: TGCGCCAGCAGCCCAAACAGGGATGCGACTGAAGCTTTCTTT.

This chain uses TRBV20-1 with TRBJ2-1; TRBD2 matches 12 bases. V lost 3 bases to trimming and J lost 7 bases; unmatched junction nucleotides: 7. The V gene's germline CDR1 is DFQATT and CDR2 SNEGSKA (reference sequence). CDR3 length: 15 residues. The CDR3 DNA reads TGCAGTGCTAGTCCTACGACTAGCGGGAGAAATGAGCAGTTCTTC. Protein sequence: CSASPTTSGRNEQFF.

The chain combines TRBV4-1 with TRBJ2-1; possibly TRBD2 for D (5 bases). V was trimmed by 3 bases and J by 1 base, leaving 10 bases between them. The CDR3 loop spans 15 amino acids. Germline CDR1 MGHRA, CDR2 YSYEKL. CDR3: CASSQRAQSYNEQFF. In DNA, the CDR3 is TGCGCCAGCAGCCAGAGGGCACAGTCCTACAATGAGCAGTTCTTC.

Details on this clonotype: At one boundary the junction diverges from the germline segment, which might be a read error. The V and J genes are TRBV3-1 and TRBJ1-2; 8 bases line up with TRBD1. The CDR3 is made up of 15 amino acids. The germline V gene encodes CDR1 LGHDT and CDR2 YNNKEL (reference sequence). The CDR3 bases are TGTGCCAGCAGCCAAGACCCAGGGGGCCGGTATGGCTGCACCTTC. Protein sequence: CASSQDPGGRYGCTF.

The chain links TRBV7-9 to TRBJ2-7; D is possibly TRBD1 (6 bases). The CDR3 contains 15 residues. Germline V gene lookup returns CDR1 SEHNR and CDR2 FQNEAQ (reference sequence). Trimming removed 6 bases from V and 0 bases from J, with 15 bases in between. Here the CDR3 reads CASSSERTVSYEQYF. The CDR3 bases are TGTGCCAGCAGTTCCGAAAGGACAGTCTCCTACGAGCAGTACTTC.

The chain joins TRBV5-1 to TRBJ2-7; 10 bases are shared with TRBD2. This CDR3 region has 15 residues. Trimming took 3 bases from V and 3 from J; bases not matched to a gene: 6. Germline CDR1 and CDR2: SGHRS and YFSETQ. CDR3 amino acids: CASSWGASGGYEQYF. CDR3 sequence (DNA): TGCGCCAGCAGCTGGGGGGCTAGCGGGGGCTACGAGCAGTACTTC.

This clonotype appeared once. Relative to the germline gene, one junction end is altered; a read error may explain this. The J gene is TRBJ1-4, the V gene TRBV14, with unresolved D. Germline loops: CDR1 SGHDN, CDR2 FVKESK. The CDR3 is made up of 14 amino acids. The CDR3 DNA follows: TGTGCCAGCAGGGGATATGCAACTAGTGAAAAACTGTTTTTT. Protein product: CASRGYATSEKLFF.

The rearrangement uses TRBV27 and TRBJ2-1, with TRBD2 as a possible D gene (5 bases). Trimming stripped 5 bases from V and 9 bases from J, with 20 bases between. CDR1 and CDR2 from the germline V gene are MNHEY and SMNVEV (reference sequence). The CDR3 covers 15 residues. CDR3 nucleotides: TGTGCCAGCAGTCCCATGAGGATCCTTGCGGGTGAGCAGTTCTTC. Its translation: CASSPMRILAGEQFF.

This sequence joins TRBV27 and TRBJ2-3, with D possibly matching TRBD2 (6 bases). Trimming shortened V by 10 bases and J by 8 bases, and 19 bases separated the two germline ends. The CDR3 loop spans 13 amino acids. CDR1 MNHEY and CDR2 SMNVEV come from the germline V gene (reference sequence). The CDR3 DNA sequence: TGTGCCACCTCATGGGGGGAGGAGGGTACGCAGTATTTT. Protein product: CATSWGEEGTQYF.

This clonotype was observed once. This chain joins TRBV24-1 and TRBJ2-2, with 9 bases identical to TRBD1. CDR3 length: 16 amino acids. Per the germline V gene, CDR1 is KGHDR and CDR2 is SFDVKD. Trimming cost V 5 bases and J 6 bases; bases outside gene matches: 9. The CDR3: CATSAETGGFAGELFF. The CDR3 coding sequence is TGTGCCACCAGTGCCGAGACAGGGGGTTTCGCCGGGGAGCTGTTTTTT.

This clonotype was seen a few times. The genes are TRBV2 and TRBJ2-5; no reliable D call. The CDR3 loop spans 13 amino acids. Trimming removed 5 bases from V and 2 bases from J, with 9 bases in between. Germline V gene data show CDR1 as SNHLY and CDR2 as FYNNEI. The DNA for the CDR3 is TGTGCCAGCAGTATAGGGCAACAAGAGACCCAGTACTTC. This gives the protein CASSIGQQETQYF.

This clonotype was found many times. CDR3 DNA: TGTGCCAGCAGCCAAGTGGGGCAGGGTTTGGAGGGCTACACCTTC. It yields the protein CASSQVGQGLEGYTF. The chain combines TRBV4-2 with TRBJ1-2; a possible D gene is TRBD1 (5 bases). The germline V gene has CDR1 LGHNA and CDR2 YNFKEQ. Trimming shortened V by 1 base and J by 8 bases, and 17 bases separated the two germline ends. This CDR3 spans 15 amino acids.

With regard to this clonotype: A junction boundary mismatches the germline segment, possibly from a read error. The chain is built from TRBV9 and TRBJ1-2; D uncertain. Germline loops: CDR1 SGDLS, CDR2 YYNGEE. The CDR3 runs 15 residues. This CDR3 is CASSPSQEENYGYTF. The DNA of the CDR3 is TGTGCCAGCAGCCCCAGCCAGGAAGAAAACTATGGCTATACCTTC.

The chain couples TRBV28 to TRBJ2-6; D perhaps matches TRBD1 (6 bases). The V and J ends lost 3 bases and 0 bases respectively, with 21 bases between them. The CDR3 length is 20 residues. Per the germline V gene, CDR1 is MDHEN and CDR2 is SYDVKM. The CDR3 nucleotides read TGTGCCAGCAGTTTTCATAGCTGGACAGCCGCACGCTCTGGGGCCAACGTCCTGACTTTC. It yields the protein CASSFHSWTAARSGANVLTF.

V usage is TRBV7-2 and J usage is TRBJ2-3; no reliable D call. Germline lookup yields CDR1 SGHTA and CDR2 FQGNSA. The CDR3 sequence is 13 residues long. The V and J ends lost 5 bases and 9 bases respectively, with 15 bases between them. CDR3 sequence reads: CASSPRLGGTQYF. Written as DNA, the CDR3 is TGTGCCAGCAGCCCCCGCCTTGGCGGAACGCAGTATTTT. The variable domain in full, completed from reference TRBV7-2 and TRBJ2-3, reads GAGVSQSPSNKVTEKGKDVELRCDPISGHTALYWYRQSLGQGLEFLIYFQGNSAPDKSGLPSDRFSAERTGGSVSTLTIQRTQQEDSAVYLCASSPRLGGTQYFGPGTRLTVL.

The chain links TRBV7-2 to TRBJ1-1, with D perhaps matching TRBD1 (5 bases). The CDR3 has 14 amino acids. V gave up 1 base and J gave up 11 bases, with 17 bases separating them. Germline CDR1 SGHTA, CDR2 FQGNSA. In DNA form, the CDR3 reads TGTGCCAGCAGCTTAGTAGCAGGTGCAGGGAAGGCTTTCTTT. Its protein product is CASSLVAGAGKAFF.

V and J are TRBV27 and TRBJ1-1; no clear D. Germline assignment: CDR1 MNHEY and CDR2 SMNVEV (reference sequence). V was shortened by 5 bases and J by 8 bases, with 9 bases between the two germline ends. The CDR3 runs 11 residues. CDR3 nucleotides: TGTGCCAGCAGTGCGGGATACGAAGCTTTCTTT. As protein: CASSAGYEAFF.

CDR3 sequence: CASSDSQGYEQYF. The DNA of the CDR3 is TGTGCCAGCAGTGACTCACAGGGTTACGAGCAGTACTTC. This rearrangement joins TRBV6-4 to TRBJ2-4; D is possibly TRBD1 (6 bases). The J call could be wrong; TRBJ2-7 is a better fit for the DNA end. CDR1 is MRHNA, CDR2 SNTAGT, per germline. This CDR3 has 13 residues.

The V gene is TRBV7-9, the J gene TRBJ2-3, with TRBD1 matching 7 bases. This CDR3 comprises 15 residues. CDR1 is SEHNR and CDR2 is FQNEAQ in the germline V gene (reference sequence). Trimming took 11 bases from V and 2 from J; bases not matched to a gene: 13. CDR3 sequence reads: CAGLGDSRFTDTQYF. CDR3 nucleotides: TGTGCCGGGTTGGGGGACAGTCGGTTCACAGATACGCAGTATTTT.